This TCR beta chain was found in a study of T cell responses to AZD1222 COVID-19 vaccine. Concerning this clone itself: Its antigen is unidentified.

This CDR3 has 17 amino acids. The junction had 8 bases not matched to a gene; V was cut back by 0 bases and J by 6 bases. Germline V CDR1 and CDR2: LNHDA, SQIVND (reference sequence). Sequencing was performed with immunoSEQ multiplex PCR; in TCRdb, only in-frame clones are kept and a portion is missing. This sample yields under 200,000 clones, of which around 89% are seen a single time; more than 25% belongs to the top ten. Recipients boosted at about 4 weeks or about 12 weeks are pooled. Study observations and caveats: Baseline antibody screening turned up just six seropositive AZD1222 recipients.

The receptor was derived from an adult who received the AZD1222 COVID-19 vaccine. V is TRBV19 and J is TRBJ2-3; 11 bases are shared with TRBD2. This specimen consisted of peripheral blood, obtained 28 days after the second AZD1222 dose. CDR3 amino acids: CASSIDPGVAGGDTQYF. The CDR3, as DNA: TGTGCCAGTAGTATAGACCCCGGGGTAGCGGGAGGGGATACGCAGTATTTT.